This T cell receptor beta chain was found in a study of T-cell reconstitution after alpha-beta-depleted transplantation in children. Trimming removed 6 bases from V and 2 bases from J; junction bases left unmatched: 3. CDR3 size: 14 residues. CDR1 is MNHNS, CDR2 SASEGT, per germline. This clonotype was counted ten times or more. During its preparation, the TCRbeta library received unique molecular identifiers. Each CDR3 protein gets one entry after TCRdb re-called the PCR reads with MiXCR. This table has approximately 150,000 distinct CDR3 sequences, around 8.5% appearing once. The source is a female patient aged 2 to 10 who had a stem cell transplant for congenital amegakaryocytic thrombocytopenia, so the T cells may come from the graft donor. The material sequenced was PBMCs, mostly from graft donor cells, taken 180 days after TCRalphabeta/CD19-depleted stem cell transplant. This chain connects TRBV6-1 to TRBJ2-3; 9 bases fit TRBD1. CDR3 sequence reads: CASSGTGTTDTQYF. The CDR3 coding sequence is TGTGCCAGCAGCGGGACAGGGACCACAGATACGCAGTATTTT.